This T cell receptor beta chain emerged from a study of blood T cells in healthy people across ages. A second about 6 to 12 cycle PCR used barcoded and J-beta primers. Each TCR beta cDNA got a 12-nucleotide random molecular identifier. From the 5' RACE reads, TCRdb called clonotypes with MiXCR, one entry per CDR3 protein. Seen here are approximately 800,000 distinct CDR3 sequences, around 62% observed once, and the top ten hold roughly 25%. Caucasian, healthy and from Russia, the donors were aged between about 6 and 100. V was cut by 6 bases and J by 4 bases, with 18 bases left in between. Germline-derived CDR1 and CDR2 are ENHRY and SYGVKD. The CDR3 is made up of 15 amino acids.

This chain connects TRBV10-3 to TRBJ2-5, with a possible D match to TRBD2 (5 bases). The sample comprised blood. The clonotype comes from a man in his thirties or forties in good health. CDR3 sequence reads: CAISPGPIGGETQYF. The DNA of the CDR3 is TGTGCCATCAGCCCCGGACCCATTGGAGGAGAGACCCAGTACTTC.